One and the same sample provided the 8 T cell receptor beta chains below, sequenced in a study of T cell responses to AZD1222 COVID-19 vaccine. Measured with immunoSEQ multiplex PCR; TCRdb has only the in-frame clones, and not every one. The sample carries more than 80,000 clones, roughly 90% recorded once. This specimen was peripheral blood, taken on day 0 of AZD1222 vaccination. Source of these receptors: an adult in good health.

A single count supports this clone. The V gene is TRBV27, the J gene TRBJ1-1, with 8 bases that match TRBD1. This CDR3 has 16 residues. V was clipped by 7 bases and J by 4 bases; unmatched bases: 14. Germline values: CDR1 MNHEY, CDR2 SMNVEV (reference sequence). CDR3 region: CASTLGQGRGSTEAFF. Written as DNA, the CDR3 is TGTGCCAGCACCCTCGGACAGGGACGGGGGAGCACTGAAGCTTTCTTT.

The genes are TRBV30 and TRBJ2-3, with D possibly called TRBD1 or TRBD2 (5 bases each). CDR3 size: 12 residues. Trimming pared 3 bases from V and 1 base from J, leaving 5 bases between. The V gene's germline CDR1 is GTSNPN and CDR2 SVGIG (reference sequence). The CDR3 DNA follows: TGTGCCTGGAGGGGGGGCACAGATACGCAGTATTTT. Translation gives CAWRGGTDTQYF.

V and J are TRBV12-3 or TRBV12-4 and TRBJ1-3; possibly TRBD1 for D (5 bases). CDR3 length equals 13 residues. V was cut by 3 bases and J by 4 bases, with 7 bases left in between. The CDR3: CASSFGTGNTIYF. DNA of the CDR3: TGTGCCAGCAGTTTTGGGACGGGAAACACCATATATTTT.

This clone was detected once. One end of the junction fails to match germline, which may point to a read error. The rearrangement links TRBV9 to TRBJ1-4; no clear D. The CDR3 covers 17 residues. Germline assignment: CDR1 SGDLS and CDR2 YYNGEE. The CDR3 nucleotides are TGTGCCAGCAGCGTATATCCGACATCCGGTCTGAATGGAAAACTGTTTTTT. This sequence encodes CASSVYPTSGLNGKLFF.

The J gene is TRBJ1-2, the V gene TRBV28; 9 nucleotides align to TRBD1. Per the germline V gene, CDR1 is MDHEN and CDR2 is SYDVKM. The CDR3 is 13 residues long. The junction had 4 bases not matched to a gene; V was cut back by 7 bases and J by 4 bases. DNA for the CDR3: TGTGCCAGCACCGGGACAGGGCTCTATGGCTACACCTTC. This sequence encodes CASTGTGLYGYTF.

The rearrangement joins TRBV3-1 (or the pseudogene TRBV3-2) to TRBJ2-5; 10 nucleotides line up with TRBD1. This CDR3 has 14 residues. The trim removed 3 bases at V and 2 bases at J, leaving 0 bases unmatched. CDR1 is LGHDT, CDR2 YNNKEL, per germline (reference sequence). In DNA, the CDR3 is TGTGCCAGCAGCCAGGGACAGGGGCAAGAGACCCAGTACTTC. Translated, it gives CASSQGQGQETQYF.

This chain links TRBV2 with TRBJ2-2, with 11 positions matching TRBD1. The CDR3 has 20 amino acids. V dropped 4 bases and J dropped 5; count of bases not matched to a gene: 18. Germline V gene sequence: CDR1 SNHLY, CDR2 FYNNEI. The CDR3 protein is CASSVGGPRPGQGVTGELFF. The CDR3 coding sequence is TGTGCCAGCAGTGTAGGGGGCCCCAGGCCGGGACAGGGGGTAACCGGGGAGCTGTTTTTT.

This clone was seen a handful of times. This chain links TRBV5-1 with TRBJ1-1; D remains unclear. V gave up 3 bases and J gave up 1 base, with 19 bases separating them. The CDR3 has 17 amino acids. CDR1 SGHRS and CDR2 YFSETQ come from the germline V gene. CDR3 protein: CASSSGIQSRRNTEAFF. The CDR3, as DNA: TGCGCCAGCAGCTCGGGAATACAATCTCGACGGAACACTGAAGCTTTCTTT. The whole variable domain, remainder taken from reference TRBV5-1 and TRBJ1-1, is KAGVTQTPRYLIKTRGQQVTLSCSPISGHRSVSWYQQTPGQGLQFLFEYFSETQRNKGNFPGRFSGRQFSNSRSEMNVSTLELGDSALYLCASSSGIQSRRNTEAFFGQGTRLTVV.